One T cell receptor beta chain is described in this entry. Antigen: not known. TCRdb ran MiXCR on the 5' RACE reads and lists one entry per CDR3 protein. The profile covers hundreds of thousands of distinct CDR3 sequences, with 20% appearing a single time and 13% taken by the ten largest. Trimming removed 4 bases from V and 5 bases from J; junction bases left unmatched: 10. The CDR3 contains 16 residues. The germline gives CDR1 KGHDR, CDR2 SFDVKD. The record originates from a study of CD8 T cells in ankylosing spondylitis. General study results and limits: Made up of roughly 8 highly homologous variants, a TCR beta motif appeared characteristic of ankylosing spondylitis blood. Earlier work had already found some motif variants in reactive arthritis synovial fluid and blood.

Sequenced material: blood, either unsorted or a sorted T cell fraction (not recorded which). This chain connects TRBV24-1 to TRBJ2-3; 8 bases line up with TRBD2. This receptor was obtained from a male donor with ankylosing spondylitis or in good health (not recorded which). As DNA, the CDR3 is TGTGCCACCAGTGACCCCGGGGGGGTGTTGAGAGATACGCAGTATTTT. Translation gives CATSDPGGVLRDTQYF.